Listed below are T cell receptor beta chains from one sample, sequenced in a study of PD-1 blockade in classical Hodgkin lymphoma. Assay used: immunoSEQ multiplex PCR; TCRdb lists only in-frame clones, some missing. Of about 42,000 clones listed, about 71% were seen once; the top ten hold less than 4%. Sequenced here: peripheral blood mononuclear cells (PBMCs), sampled at baseline. The source is a human donor with classical Hodgkin lymphoma. CDR3s include the opening cysteine and the closing phenylalanine or tryptophan. The order of the fields is CDR3 protein, CDR3 DNA, D gene, clone size, J gene, V gene. D genes are given only for firm matches. Size tells how often a clone was seen (once, few, many) or the class of an expanded clone, and some rows leave it out.

CDR3: CATSRTGDVDEQYF
DNA: TGTGCCACCAGCAGAACAGGGGATGTGGACGAGCAGTACTTC
D: TRBD1
size: NA
J: TRBJ2-7
V: TRBV15

CDR3: CATSGIRQGADYGYTF
DNA: TGTGCCACCAGCGGTATTCGACAGGGGGCTGACTATGGCTACACCTTC
D: TRBD1
size: NA
J: TRBJ1-2
V: TRBV15

CDR3: CASALGEGVNEQFF
DNA: TGTGCCAGTGCCTTGGGGGAGGGCGTCAATGAGCAGTTCTTC
D: TRBD2
size: medium-sized
J: TRBJ2-1
V: TRBV19

CDR3: CAWAEAGVANYGYTF
DNA: TGTGCCTGGGCGGAGGCGGGGGTGGCTAACTATGGCTACACCTTC
D: NA
size: NA
J: TRBJ1-2
V: TRBV30

CDR3: CASSSQGAANEKLFF
DNA: TGTGCCAGCAGCTCCCAGGGTGCGGCTAATGAAAAACTGTTTTTT
D: NA
size: NA
J: TRBJ1-4
V: TRBV7-9

CDR3: CASGGEGSETQYF
DNA: TGTGCCAGCGGAGGCGAGGGTTCCGAGACCCAGTACTTC
D: NA
size: once
J: TRBJ2-5
V: TRBV6-5

CDR3: CASSLQYNEQFF
DNA: TGTGCCAGCAGTTTACAGTACAATGAGCAGTTCTTC
D: NA
size: NA
J: TRBJ2-1
V: TRBV7-2

CDR3: CASSQGSLKETQYF
DNA: TGTGCCAGCAGCCAAGGCTCGTTGAAGGAGACCCAGTACTTC
D: NA
size: NA
J: TRBJ2-5
V: TRBV4-2

CDR3: CASRGDSNSYNEQFF
DNA: TGTGCCAGCAGGGGAGATAGCAACTCCTACAATGAGCAGTTCTTC
D: NA
size: NA
J: TRBJ2-1
V: TRBV28

CDR3: CASSQGLGQVVPNEQFF
DNA: TGTGCCAGCAGCCAAGGGCTAGGGCAGGTGGTCCCCAATGAGCAGTTCTTC
D: NA
size: NA
J: TRBJ2-1
V: TRBV14

CDR3: CASSLDGRAYDEQFF
DNA: TGTGCCAGCAGTTTAGACGGGAGGGCCTATGATGAGCAGTTCTTC
D: TRBD2
size: NA
J: TRBJ2-1
V: TRBV27

CDR3: CASSSEEGAGFTEAFF
DNA: TGTGCCAGCAGTTCCGAGGAGGGGGCAGGGTTCACTGAAGCTTTCTTT
D: TRBD1
size: NA
J: TRBJ1-1
V: TRBV6-5

CDR3: CASSYGRSSSYEQYF
DNA: TGTGCCAGCAGTTACGGCAGGTCAAGCTCCTACGAGCAGTACTTC
D: NA
size: NA
J: TRBJ2-7
V: TRBV6-5

CDR3: CASSYSDRNTEAFF
DNA: TGTGCCAGCAGTTACTCGGACAGGAACACTGAAGCTTTCTTT
D: NA
size: few
J: TRBJ1-1
V: TRBV6-6

CDR3: CASSQDWGSEQYF
DNA: TGTGCCAGCAGCCAAGACTGGGGTTCCGAGCAGTACTTC
D: NA
size: NA
J: TRBJ2-7
V: TRBV4-2

CDR3: CASSLRAEAFF
DNA: TGTGCCAGCAGTTTAAGGGCTGAAGCTTTCTTT
D: NA
size: NA
J: TRBJ1-1
V: TRBV28

CDR3: CASSYSTGSDYGYTF
DNA: TGTGCCAGCAGTTACTCGACCGGGTCTGACTATGGCTACACCTTC
D: NA
size: NA
J: TRBJ1-2
V: TRBV6-6

CDR3: CASSPGGQETQYF
DNA: TGCGCCAGCAGCCCAGGGGGGCAAGAGACCCAGTACTTC
D: NA
size: NA
J: TRBJ2-5
V: TRBV4-3

CDR3: CSVDQRGNTIYF
DNA: TGCAGCGTTGATCAGAGGGGAAACACCATATATTTT
D: NA
size: many
J: TRBJ1-3
V: TRBV29-1

CDR3: CSVFGKYGNTIYF
DNA: TGCAGCGTTTTCGGGAAATATGGAAACACCATATATTTT
D: NA
size: NA
J: TRBJ1-3
V: TRBV29-1

CDR3: CASSLWDRGNQPQHF
DNA: TGTGCCAGCAGTTTATGGGACAGGGGGAATCAGCCCCAGCATTTT
D: TRBD1
size: NA
J: TRBJ1-5
V: TRBV28

CDR3: CASSSKTGAETQYF
DNA: TGTGCCAGCAGCTCCAAGACAGGGGCAGAGACCCAGTACTTC
D: TRBD1
size: NA
J: TRBJ2-5
V: TRBV7-8

CDR3: CASSLSGQGFYEQYF
DNA: TGTGCCAGCAGTTTAAGTGGACAGGGGTTCTACGAGCAGTACTTC
D: TRBD1
size: NA
J: TRBJ2-7
V: TRBV27

CDR3: CASSPNREGGYTF
DNA: TGCGCCAGCAGCCCGAACAGGGAGGGTGGCTACACCTTC
D: NA
size: NA
J: TRBJ1-2
V: TRBV4-3

CDR3: CASSSGTGETQYF
DNA: TGTGCCAGCAGCTCCGGGACAGGGGAGACCCAGTACTTC
D: TRBD1
size: NA
J: TRBJ2-5
V: TRBV7-9

CDR3: CASSQDWAGGAYNEQFF
DNA: TGCGCCAGCAGCCAAGATTGGGCGGGGGGGGCTTACAATGAGCAGTTCTTC
D: TRBD2
size: few
J: TRBJ2-1
V: TRBV4-3

CDR3: CASSLRVGPSGYGYTF
DNA: TGTGCCAGCAGCTTGAGGGTTGGCCCGTCAGGCTATGGCTACACCTTC
D: NA
size: NA
J: TRBJ1-2
V: TRBV5-8

CDR3: CASSQGVEFNEKLFF
DNA: TGTGCCAGCAGCCAGGGAGTAGAGTTTAATGAAAAACTGTTTTTT
D: NA
size: NA
J: TRBJ1-4
V: TRBV7-6

CDR3: CASSSLPGGFTEAFF
DNA: TGTGCCAGCAGCTCACTACCAGGGGGCTTCACTGAAGCTTTCTTT
D: TRBD1
size: NA
J: TRBJ1-1
V: TRBV7-2

CDR3: CASSVDGREINEQFF
DNA: TGTGCCAGCAGCGTTGATGGACGGGAGATCAATGAGCAGTTCTTC
D: NA
size: NA
J: TRBJ2-1
V: TRBV9

CDR3: CAWGRREKLFF
DNA: TGTGCCTGGGGCCGTCGAGAAAAACTGTTTTTT
D: NA
size: NA
J: TRBJ1-4
V: TRBV30

CDR3: CASSMTSGGAAEAFF
DNA: TGTGCCAGCAGCATGACTTCAGGGGGCGCCGCTGAAGCTTTCTTT
D: TRBD1
size: NA
J: TRBJ1-1
V: TRBV7-3

CDR3: CASSLMTGSYEQYF
DNA: TGTGCCAGCAGTTTGATGACAGGGTCCTACGAGCAGTACTTC
D: TRBD1
size: NA
J: TRBJ2-7
V: TRBV27

CDR3: CASSLPRDTYEQYF
DNA: TGTGCCAGCAGCTTACCGCGGGACACCTACGAGCAGTACTTC
D: NA
size: NA
J: TRBJ2-7
V: TRBV7-8

CDR3: CAISESQTHEQFF
DNA: TGTGCCATCAGTGAGTCACAGACGCATGAGCAGTTCTTC
D: NA
size: few
J: TRBJ2-1
V: TRBV10-3

CDR3: CAWSPIRADSPYGYTF
DNA: TGTGCCTGGAGTCCCATCCGTGCTGACAGCCCCTATGGCTACACCTTC
D: NA
size: NA
J: TRBJ1-2
V: TRBV30

CDR3: CASSQDRTSGAREQFF
DNA: TGCGCCAGCAGCCAAGATCGGACTAGCGGGGCCCGGGAGCAGTTCTTC
D: TRBD2
size: NA
J: TRBJ2-1
V: TRBV4-1

CDR3: CASSLRGETQYF
DNA: TGTGCCAGCAGCTTGCGAGGAGAGACCCAGTACTTC
D: NA
size: NA
J: TRBJ2-5
V: TRBV7-9

CDR3: CASSRIAGGYEQFF
DNA: TGTGCCAGCAGTCGAATAGCGGGGGGGTATGAGCAGTTCTTC
D: TRBD2
size: NA
J: TRBJ2-1
V: TRBV27

CDR3: CASSRGRRETQYF
DNA: TGTGCCAGCTCCAGGGGGCGACGGGAGACCCAGTACTTC
D: TRBD1
size: NA
J: TRBJ2-5
V: TRBV27

CDR3: CASSDSSHGTEAFF
DNA: TGTGCCAGCAGTGACTCGAGTCACGGGACTGAAGCTTTCTTT
D: NA
size: NA
J: TRBJ1-1
V: TRBV6-4

CDR3: CASEKEEDRNYGYTF
DNA: TGTGCCAGCGAGAAGGAAGAGGACCGTAACTATGGCTACACCTTC
D: NA
size: few
J: TRBJ1-2
V: TRBV28

CDR3: CASSEALVGLLSGNTIYF
DNA: TGTGCCAGCAGTGAAGCGCTTGTCGGACTCCTCTCTGGAAACACCATATATTTT
D: NA
size: once
J: TRBJ1-3
V: TRBV2

CDR3: CASSLERGWGDTQYF
DNA: TGCGCCAGCAGCTTGGAGCGGGGGTGGGGAGATACGCAGTATTTT
D: TRBD2
size: NA
J: TRBJ2-3
V: TRBV5-1

CDR3: CASSFVAGLRNEQFF
DNA: TGTGCCAGCAGCTTTGTCGCGGGACTTAGGAATGAGCAGTTCTTC
D: NA
size: NA
J: TRBJ2-1
V: TRBV7-2

CDR3: CASTPLAGETQYF
DNA: TGTGCCAGCACTCCACTAGCGGGGGAGACCCAGTACTTC
D: TRBD2
size: NA
J: TRBJ2-5
V: TRBV6-5

CDR3: CASSFSFTSGREEFF
DNA: TGTGCCAGCAGTTTTTCGTTTACTAGCGGGAGAGAGGAGTTCTTC
D: TRBD2
size: few
J: TRBJ2-1
V: TRBV27

CDR3: CASSATTSSIYSYNEQFF
DNA: TGTGCCAGCAGCGCGACCACTTCGTCAATCTATTCATACAATGAGCAGTTCTTC
D: NA
size: NA
J: TRBJ2-1
V: TRBV7-9

CDR3: CASRPEAQVTDTQYF
DNA: TGTGCCAGCAGACCTGAGGCACAGGTCACAGATACGCAGTATTTT
D: NA
size: NA
J: TRBJ2-3
V: TRBV9

CDR3: CASSTSGTSGRRGDTQYF
DNA: TGTGCCAGCAGTACCTCCGGGACTAGCGGGAGGAGGGGAGATACGCAGTATTTT
D: TRBD2
size: NA
J: TRBJ2-3
V: TRBV27

CDR3: CASSYTEDEQYF
DNA: TGTGCCAGCAGTTACACAGAGGACGAGCAGTACTTC
D: NA
size: NA
J: TRBJ2-7
V: TRBV6-5

CDR3: CASSLSEGNSREQYF
DNA: TGTGCCAGCAGTTTATCGGAGGGGAATTCTCGGGAGCAGTACTTC
D: NA
size: NA
J: TRBJ2-7
V: TRBV27

CDR3: CASSTPGQRPYEQYF
DNA: TGTGCCAGCAGCACCCCGGGACAGCGGCCCTACGAGCAGTACTTC
D: TRBD1
size: NA
J: TRBJ2-7
V: TRBV6-5

CDR3: CASTILQGWYEQFF
DNA: TGTGCCAGCACCATATTACAGGGGTGGTATGAGCAGTTCTTC
D: TRBD1
size: NA
J: TRBJ2-1
V: TRBV7-2